These T cell receptor beta chains were read from a single sample in a study of blood T cells in healthy people across ages. TCRdb reprocessed the 5' RACE reads with MiXCR, giving one entry per CDR3 protein. The table includes about 1.4 million distinct CDR3 sequences, approximately 59% detected once. Sequences were obtained from blood. The source of these receptors is a man aged 18 to 30 in good health. Both conserved end residues are part of each CDR3. The D gene is left open where the match is weak. Clone size is not always given. Where it is, it says once, few, many or a class for expanded clones.

v_call	clone_size	j_call	d_call	cdr3_nt	cdr3_aa
TRBV6-1	NA	TRBJ1-1	NA	TGTGCCAGCAGGGAAGACATCACTGAAGCTTTCTTT	CASREDITEAFF
TRBV7-9	NA	TRBJ2-5	NA	TGTGCCAGCAGCCGACGGATCCAAGAGACCCAGTACTTC	CASSRRIQETQYF
TRBV12-3/TRBV12-4	NA	TRBJ2-1	NA	TGTGCCAGCAGACGCGGGAACTTAGATGAGCAGTTCTTC	CASRRGNLDEQFF
TRBV28	NA	TRBJ1-2	NA	TGTGCCAGCAGAGGCGACTATGGCTACACCTTC	CASRGDYGYTF
TRBV2	NA	TRBJ2-7	NA	TGTGCCAGCTCGAGAGATATGGACGAGCAGTACTTC	CASSRDMDEQYF
TRBV20-1	NA	TRBJ1-4	NA	TGCAGTGCTAGAGCTCCATCCGGTCCAACTAATGAAAAACTGTTTTTT	CSARAPSGPTNEKLFF
TRBV5-1	NA	TRBJ2-7	TRBD1	TGCGCCAGCAGTCCCGGGACAGGGCTCCCGAGCTCCTACGAGCAGTACTTC	CASSPGTGLPSSYEQYF
TRBV27	few	TRBJ2-4	NA	TGTGCCAGCAGTTTCGACATGACAATACAGTACTTC	CASSFDMTIQYF
TRBV7-6	NA	TRBJ2-1	TRBD1	TGTGCCAGCAGTCGCAACCCTAACCGGGACAGGAGATTCAATGAGCAGTTCTTC	CASSRNPNRDRRFNEQFF
TRBV12-3/TRBV12-4	NA	TRBJ2-1	NA	TGTGCCAGCAGTTTTTTACAATACAATGAGCAGTTCTTC	CASSFLQYNEQFF
TRBV24-1	NA	TRBJ2-3	NA	TGTGCCACTAGTGCGGGGTACATGGAGGATACGCAGTATTTT	CATSAGYMEDTQYF
TRBV2	NA	TRBJ2-5	NA	TGTGCCAGCAATGTAGAGGGCAATCAAGAGACCCAGTACTTC	CASNVEGNQETQYF
TRBV18	NA	TRBJ2-1	NA	TGTGCCAGCTCACCGACACCGGTTGCGTCCTACAATGAGCAGTTCTTC	CASSPTPVASYNEQFF
TRBV6-2/TRBV6-3	NA	TRBJ2-1	NA	TGTGCCAGCACCCAGGGTGAAGCCTACAATGAGCAGTTCTTC	CASTQGEAYNEQFF
TRBV29-1	NA	TRBJ1-3	NA	TGCAGCGCCAAGATCTCTGGAAACACCATATATTTT	CSAKISGNTIYF
TRBV20-1	few	TRBJ2-3	TRBD2	TGCAGTGCCGGCCCCCCGGGTAGCGGGGCGGCCTTCACAGATACGCAGTATTTT	CSAGPPGSGAAFTDTQYF
TRBV7-2	NA	TRBJ2-4	NA	TGTGCCAGCGGCAAGGGGGGGGAGAACATTCAGTACTTC	CASGKGGENIQYF
TRBV6-5	NA	TRBJ1-5	TRBD1	TGTGCCTCTCGACAGGGCGATCAGCCCCAGCATTTT	CASRQGDQPQHF
TRBV4-1	NA	TRBJ2-5	TRBD2	TGCGCCAGTCTCCAACTAGCGGGAGGGCCCAGAGAGACCCAGTACTTC	CASLQLAGGPRETQYF
TRBV29-1	NA	TRBJ2-1	NA	TGCAGCGTTGAGCGGTCCTACAATGAGCAGTTCTTC	CSVERSYNEQFF
TRBV20-1	NA	TRBJ2-7	NA	TGCAGTGCCCAGGCCAGGGCCTACGAGCAGTACTTC	CSAQARAYEQYF
TRBV7-9	few	TRBJ2-3	NA	TGTGCCAGCAGCTTCTCCCGGGGGACAGATACGCAGTATTTT	CASSFSRGTDTQYF
TRBV28	few	TRBJ2-1	NA	TGTGCCAGCACCCCCGACCATGACCGGCAGTTCTTC	CASTPDHDRQFF
TRBV3-1	many	TRBJ2-7	NA	TGTGCCAGCAGCCGTCCGGAGGTCGCGTCTGAGCAGTACTTC	CASSRPEVASEQYF
TRBV14	NA	TRBJ2-1	NA	TGTGCCAGCAGCCTCAAGTATGAAGCCGATGAGCAGTTCTTC	CASSLKYEADEQFF
TRBV6-5	NA	TRBJ1-2	NA	TGTGCCAGCAGTTACGAAGGATCGTATGGCAACACCTTC	CASSYEGSYGNTF
TRBV20-1	NA	TRBJ2-5	NA	TGCAGTGCGCAAGGGGGCGCGGGGATGGAGACCCAGTACTTC	CSAQGGAGMETQYF
TRBV18	few	TRBJ2-3	TRBD1	TGTGCCAGCTCACCACGGGACAGCATCGGCACAGATACGCAGTATTTT	CASSPRDSIGTDTQYF
TRBV6-1	few	TRBJ2-3	TRBD2	TGTGCCAGCAGTGAAGCTACTAGCGGGCCCTTCTGGCCGCAGTATTTT	CASSEATSGPFWPQYF
TRBV29-1	few	TRBJ2-3	TRBD1	TGCAGCGGGGACAGGGGGATGGGGCCAGATACGCAGTATTTT	CSGDRGMGPDTQYF
TRBV2	NA	TRBJ2-5	TRBD2	TGTGCCACTCTAGCGGGGGGCGGAGTGGAGACCCAGTACTTC	CATLAGGGVETQYF
TRBV27	NA	TRBJ2-7	NA	TGTGCCAGCAGTCCATCCCTGAGGACCGCGGGATACGAGCAGTACTTC	CASSPSLRTAGYEQYF
TRBV7-2	NA	TRBJ2-7	NA	TGTGCCAGCAGCTTACAGGAGTACGAGCAGTACTTC	CASSLQEYEQYF
TRBV2	once	TRBJ2-6	NA	TGCGCCAGCAGTGGCACTGAGGCCCCTGGGGCCAACGTCCTGACTTTC	CASSGTEAPGANVLTF
TRBV11-2	NA	TRBJ2-7	NA	TGTGCCAGCAGCTTCCAAAGCGGAACCTACGAGCAGTACTTC	CASSFQSGTYEQYF
TRBV7-9	many	TRBJ2-7	TRBD1	TGTGCCAGCAGCCCCCGAGACAGGGACTACGAGCAGTACTTC	CASSPRDRDYEQYF
TRBV24-1	NA	TRBJ2-1	NA	TGTGCCACCAGTGACAAGACCGACCCGGGGCGGAATGAGCAGTTCTTC	CATSDKTDPGRNEQFF
TRBV7-9	NA	TRBJ2-3	NA	TGTGCCAGCAGTCCCTTAGCGGACTACACAGATACGCAGTATTTT	CASSPLADYTDTQYF
TRBV4-2	NA	TRBJ2-7	NA	TGTGCCAGCAGCCAAGATGGGCAGGAGGAGCAGTACTTC	CASSQDGQEEQYF
TRBV5-6	NA	TRBJ1-1	TRBD1	TGTGCCAGCAGCTCCACGACAGGGGGGTTTGGTTTTGTCACTGAAGCTTTCTTT	CASSSTTGGFGFVTEAFF
TRBV20-1	few	TRBJ2-1	TRBD1	TGCAGTGCTAGTCAAGGGACAGATGGTGAGCAGTTCTTC	CSASQGTDGEQFF
TRBV20-1	NA	TRBJ2-1	NA	TGCAGTGCCCCGACACACGCCTACAATGAGCAGTTCTTC	CSAPTHAYNEQFF
TRBV4-2	NA	TRBJ2-1	NA	TGTGCCAGCAGCCAAGATTGGCCTGGCAATGAGCAGTTCTTC	CASSQDWPGNEQFF
TRBV5-1	NA	TRBJ2-3	TRBD2	TGCGCCAGCAGCTTGGGACTAGCGGGAGAGGTAGATACGCAGTATTTT	CASSLGLAGEVDTQYF
TRBV27	NA	TRBJ2-7	TRBD2	TGTGCCAGCAGCTCCCTAGGGGCGGGAGCATACGAGCAGTACTTC	CASSSLGAGAYEQYF
TRBV29-1	NA	TRBJ2-5	TRBD2	TGCAGCGTTGATTGTGAGAGCCCGGGACTAGCCGGGACCCAGTACTTC	CSVDCESPGLAGTQYF
TRBV4-1	NA	TRBJ2-7	TRBD2	TGCGCCAGCAGCCAGGGACTAGCGGCCTACAATGAGCAGTACTTC	CASSQGLAAYNEQYF
TRBV2	NA	TRBJ1-2	NA	TGTGCCAGCAGTGATAAGACGGAGCTCTATGGCTACACCTTC	CASSDKTELYGYTF
TRBV5-1	NA	TRBJ2-3	NA	TGCGCCAGCAGCTTTTCCCAGAGGAAGTTGGATACGCAGTATTTT	CASSFSQRKLDTQYF
TRBV28	NA	TRBJ1-5	NA	TGTGCCAGCACTCAGGGAGGGAACAATCAGCCCCAGCATTTT	CASTQGGNNQPQHF
TRBV27	few	TRBJ2-6	NA	TGTGCCAGCAGTACCAGCACAGGGTCTGGGGCCAACGTCCTGACTTTC	CASSTSTGSGANVLTF
TRBV6-5	many	TRBJ1-4	NA	TGTGCCAGCAGTTCCACTCAGGGGAAGAATGAAAAACTGTTTTTT	CASSSTQGKNEKLFF
TRBV29-1	NA	TRBJ1-4	NA	TGCAGCGTTGTGGGTGACAGAAATGAAAAACTGTTTTTT	CSVVGDRNEKLFF